One sample yielded the 20 T cell receptor beta chains listed below, sequenced in a study of blood T cell repertoires in COVID-19 (TCRdb year 2020). Receptor libraries were prepared by the immunoSEQ multiplex PCR assay. As stored in TCRdb, this immuneACCESS dataset retains in-frame rearrangements with V and J assigned. A fraction of the clones does not appear; measured against another copy, unresolved V genes explain less than half of the discrepancy, and the remainder lacks a known reason. The table for this sample lists roughly 230,000 clones; approximately 81% of them were counted only once. Clones ranked in the top ten supply approximately 6.6% of the sample. The sample was PBMCs or T cells enriched from blood (not recorded which). These receptors were collected from a woman aged 45-65 years who had been exposed to COVID-19.

V usage is TRBV29-1 and J usage is TRBJ2-6; perhaps TRBD2 as D (5 bases). The V end lost 7 bases, the J end lost 0 bases, and 13 bases lay between the germline ends. CDR3 size: 15 residues. Germline V gene sequence: CDR1 SQVTM, CDR2 ANQGSEA. The DNA of the CDR3 is TGCAGCGCCTCAAAGGGAGCCTCTGGGGCCAACGTCCTGACTTTC. Translated: CSASKGASGANVLTF.

The V call is TRBV18, the J call TRBJ2-2, with unresolved D. V lost 6 bases, J lost 6 bases, and 17 bases lay in between. The CDR3 is 15 amino acids. CDR1 and CDR2 (germline): KGHSH, LQKENI. The CDR3 sequence: CASSSAGHVPGELFF. The CDR3 region has the DNA TGTGCCAGCTCCTCCGCAGGTCATGTCCCCGGGGAGCTGTTTTTT.

V is TRBV30 and J is TRBJ1-6; D is unresolved. Trimming removed 4 bases from V and 0 bases from J, with 10 bases in between. Germline V gene lookup returns CDR1 GTSNPN and CDR2 SVGIG (reference sequence). The CDR3 covers 15 residues. The CDR3 loop reads CAWTLGSSYNSPLHF. CDR3 sequence (DNA): TGTGCCTGGACCCTGGGGAGCTCCTATAATTCACCCCTCCACTTT.

The rearrangement links TRBV11-2 to TRBJ2-3, with TRBD1 as a possible D gene (6 bases). Germline V gene sequence: CDR1 SGHAT, CDR2 FQNNGV. The CDR3 has 15 residues. Trimming shortened V by 4 bases and J by 6 bases, and 17 bases separated the two germline ends. The CDR3 nucleotides are TGTGCCAGCAGCTACAGGGTCCCCCAGGTGGATACGCAGTATTTT. Its translation: CASSYRVPQVDTQYF.

The chain combines TRBV15 with TRBJ2-1; 8 bases agree with TRBD2. V shed 4 bases, J shed 8 bases, and the junction held 16 bases outside the gene matches. Germline V gene sequence: CDR1 LNHNV, CDR2 YYDKDF (reference sequence). The CDR3 is 17 residues long. The CDR3 coding sequence is TGTGCCACCAGCAAACAAGGACTAGCCCGTTCCTTCGATGAGCAGTTCTTC. Residues: CATSKQGLARSFDEQFF.

This clone was recorded once. V usage is TRBV3-1 (or the pseudogene TRBV3-2) and J usage is TRBJ1-6, with 7 bases fitting TRBD1. Germline CDR1 is LGHDT and CDR2 is YNNKEL (reference sequence). V shed 4 bases and J 7 bases; nucleotides not matched to a gene: 10. This CDR3 is 16 amino acids long. Here the CDR3 DNA reads TGTGCCAGCAGCCCAATAGCGGGACAGAGGAATTCACCCCTCCACTTT. This codes for CASSPIAGQRNSPLHF.

This sequence joins TRBV7-9 and TRBJ1-2; no reliable D call. This CDR3 region has 13 residues. The V gene's germline CDR1 is SEHNR and CDR2 FQNEAQ (reference sequence). V gave up 8 bases and J gave up 7 bases, with 17 bases separating them. This chain's CDR3 is CASRPDPGSGYTF. For the CDR3, the DNA is TGTGCCAGCCGGCCGGACCCGGGGTCTGGCTACACCTTC.

This chain joins TRBV19 and TRBJ1-1; D remains unclear. Trimming removed 3 bases at V and 2 bases at J, with 10 bases between. Germline V gene lookup returns CDR1 LNHDA and CDR2 SQIVND (reference sequence). The CDR3 runs 14 residues. The chain's CDR3 is CASSIEGLNTEAFF. DNA for the CDR3: TGTGCCAGTAGTATCGAGGGCCTAAACACTGAAGCTTTCTTT.

The genes are TRBV11-2 and TRBJ1-4; D is unresolved. Germline V lookup: CDR1 SGHAT, CDR2 FQNNGV. The CDR3 covers 15 residues. Trimming took off 7 bases at V and 7 bases at J, with 19 bases between the two ends. The CDR3 protein is CASTLREGVGEKLFF. CDR3 bases: TGTGCCAGCACCCTTCGTGAGGGAGTAGGTGAAAAACTGTTTTTT.

V and J are TRBV6-6 and TRBJ2-7; D perhaps matches TRBD2 (6 bases). The CDR3 spans 13 residues. V lost 6 bases, J lost 1 base, and 10 bases lay in between. CDR1 MNHNY and CDR2 SVGAGI come from the germline V gene (reference sequence). In nucleotides, the CDR3 is TGTGCCAGCAGGGAGGGCGGTTCCTACGAGCAGTACTTC. Its translation is CASREGGSYEQYF.

V gene TRBV4-3 combines with J gene TRBJ1-2; no clear D gene. Trimming took 2 bases from V and 2 from J, leaving 6 bases between them. The CDR3 runs to 13 residues. Germline CDR1 LGHNA, CDR2 YSLEER. In DNA, the CDR3 is TGCGCCAGCAGCCAATCGGTGAACTATGGCTACACCTTC. It translates to CASSQSVNYGYTF.

The V gene is TRBV6-5, the J gene TRBJ1-3; TRBD1 aligns across 8 bases. Germline V gene data show CDR1 as MNHEY and CDR2 as SVGAGI. The V segment lost 7 bases and the J segment 0 bases; nucleotides outside the gene matches: 5. This CDR3 region has 15 residues. CDR3 residues: CASMRTGSSGNTIYF. The CDR3 DNA follows: TGTGCCAGCATGCGGACAGGGAGCTCTGGAAACACCATATATTTT.

This rearrangement joins TRBV7-8 to TRBJ1-2; D not resolved. The germline V and J ends were trimmed by 1 base and 2 bases, with 5 bases remaining between them. The CDR3 consists of 13 residues. Germline V gene data show CDR1 as SGHVS and CDR2 as FQNEAQ. CDR3 DNA: TGTGCCAGCAGCTTAGGGCAGAACTATGGCTACACCTTC. The encoded protein is CASSLGQNYGYTF.

The chain combines TRBV5-8 with TRBJ1-2; D may be TRBD1 (6 bases). Between the trimmed V and J ends, which lost 4 bases and 1 base, there was a span of 8 bases. In germline, CDR1 is SGHTS, CDR2 YDEGEE. The CDR3 has 13 amino acids. The CDR3 sequence is CASSTQGNYGYTF. CDR3 DNA sequence: TGTGCCAGCAGCACACAGGGTAACTATGGCTACACCTTC.

The chain recombines TRBV4-3 with TRBJ1-5; D is uncertain. Germline CDR1 and CDR2: LGHNA and YSLEER. This CDR3 has 16 amino acids. Trimming stripped 0 bases from V and 2 bases from J, with 11 bases between. The CDR3 loop reads CASSQDAGEGNQPQHF. CDR3 coding DNA: TGCGCCAGCAGCCAAGATGCTGGGGAGGGCAATCAGCCCCAGCATTTT.

This clone has more than one count but fewer than ten. The chain is built from TRBV19 and TRBJ2-3; 10 positions match TRBD2. There are 15 residues in the CDR3. The V gene end was trimmed by 6 bases and the J gene end by 2 bases; junction bases not matched to a gene: 5. The germline V gene has CDR1 LNHDA and CDR2 SQIVND (reference sequence). The CDR3 nucleotides are TGTGCCAGTAGGGCCCTAGCGGGGGACACAGATACGCAGTATTTT. It translates to CASRALAGDTDTQYF.

This clone was observed a handful of times. V and J are TRBV14 and TRBJ2-3; TRBD2 matches 9 bases. With 4 bases clipped from V and 2 bases from J, the junction kept 16 bases outside the gene matches. The CDR3 totals 19 residues. Germline CDR1 SGHDN, CDR2 FVKESK. In DNA form, the CDR3 reads TGTGCCAGCAGCCCTTTACCTAGCGGGGTCCCCACCATCACAGATACGCAGTATTTT. Protein product: CASSPLPSGVPTITDTQYF.

This rearrangement joins TRBV11-2 to TRBJ2-2; D possibly corresponds to TRBD1 (5 bases). V dropped 0 bases and J dropped 0 bases, with 8 bases sitting between them. This CDR3 has 16 amino acids. Germline V lookup: CDR1 SGHAT, CDR2 FQNNGV. DNA for the CDR3: TGTGCCAGCAGCTTAGACCCAGGGACGAACACCGGGGAGCTGTTTTTT. Translation gives CASSLDPGTNTGELFF.

This chain connects TRBV3-1 (or the pseudogene TRBV3-2) to TRBJ1-2, with 9 bases identical to TRBD1. Germline CDR1 LGHDT, CDR2 YNNKEL (reference sequence). The CDR3 extends over 16 amino acids. J gave up 13 bases and V 4 bases, and 19 bases lay outside the gene matches. The CDR3 loop is CASSRGPGQGSRGFTF. CDR3 sequence (DNA): TGTGCCAGCAGCCGAGGCCCGGGACAGGGTTCTAGGGGGTTCACCTTC.

V is TRBV2 and J is TRBJ1-2; 7 bases are a match to TRBD1. Germline V lookup: CDR1 SNHLY, CDR2 FYNNEI. The CDR3 extends over 15 amino acids. The V and J ends lost 6 bases and 4 bases, in that order; junction bases with no gene match: 11. The CDR3 nucleotides read TGTGCCAGCAGCCAAGGGACAGTCCACCTCTATGGCTACACCTTC. Amino acids: CASSQGTVHLYGYTF.